This T cell receptor (beta chain) is from a study of blood T cell repertoires in COVID-19 (TCRdb year 2020). Turning to the overall study: Samples from collaborators originated in the United States, Italy and Spain and spanned both the acute and convalescent phases of COVID-19. Where available, HLA class I and class II types were obtained from metadata supplied by the sample provider rather than from assay-based typing. The material from the prospective study consisted of cDNA or gDNA derived from T cells, B-cell-depleted T cells, or PBMCs. A de-identified subject ID, COVID-19 status, age in years and sex were almost always included in the sample metadata. Subjects who had been exposed to COVID-19, were actively infected with it, or had recovered from it provided the deeply sampled blood TCRbeta repertoires that made up the dataset. The repertoires were released in a freely available public database meant as a resource for research on the immune response to SARS-CoV-2. The samples were drawn from the first 160 participants of the ongoing ImmuneRACE study and from 1,254 subjects provided by 6 global collaborators.

The paper as a whole reports these results and caveats: Clinical and demographic metadata were provided uncurated, with the amount varying by source and participant.

Whole blood was collected in K2EDTA tubes by collaborating institutions according to the institutions' own protocols. Collaborator samples were shipped for TCRbeta analysis as frozen whole blood, isolated PBMCs, or DNA extracted from either sample type. V lost 5 bases and J lost 8 bases; the stretch between them is 15 bases long. The CDR3, from cysteine to phenylalanine, totals 13 residues. Of all the DNA, just the CDR3 is kept, 39 bases in frame from base 1. Based on the germline V gene, the CDR1 and CDR2 sequences are SGHTA and FQGTGA. Of note for this clone: The antigen this receptor binds is unknown. No base quality values were provided; no much bigger clone lies one nucleotide off.

TCRbeta CDR3 regions were amplified from genomic DNA by means of the immunoSEQ Assay, a bias-controlled multiplex PCR. The source study handled its data this way. Within the assay, amplification of reference gene primers was used to estimate how many nucleated cells each sample contained. Sequence reads were collapsed and filtered to measure the absolute abundance of every unique TCRbeta CDR3 rearrangement. Productive Simpson clonality was computed per sample as the square root of Simpson's diversity index over productive rearrangements. Entries here come from immuneACCESS through TCRdb and include only in-frame sequences with V and J called. Some clones fail to appear in such tables; in the studies checked, an unresolved V gene covers under half of the shortfall, and the cause of the remainder is unknown. The DNA gave D and trimming, while V, J and clone size come from that table. For this sample the table gives hundreds of thousands of clones, of which around 84% were detected only once. Jointly, the top ten make up 4.4% of the sample.

The sequence came from a man aged 45-65 years with acute or convalescent COVID-19. The chain is encoded by TRBV7-3 joined to TRBJ1-2; TRBD1 is possibly the D segment (6 matching bases). Sequencing used peripheral blood. For the CDR3, the sequence is CASSRAGGEGYTF. The DNA reads TGTGCCAGCAGCCGCGCGGGGGGCGAGGGCTACACCTTC.